The 6 T cell receptor beta chains listed next were all sequenced from one sample in a study of blood T cells in healthy people across ages. It was with a sample-barcoded 5' primer and a J-beta primer mix that a second PCR of about 6 to 11 cycles was run. Each CDR3 protein is one row after TCRdb ran MiXCR on the 5' RACE reads. Found here are approximately 1.5 million distinct CDR3 sequences, around 35% of them singletons; the top ten hold approximately 10%. What was sequenced was blood. Receptor source: a woman aged 25 to 39 in good health.

V is TRBV5-5 and J is TRBJ2-3; 7 nucleotides align to TRBD1. The CDR3 is 17 residues long. Germline lookup yields CDR1 SGHKS and CDR2 YYEKEE (reference sequence). Unmatched junction bases numbered 11, after V lost 4 bases and J lost 0 bases. The CDR3 here is CASSERQGPTSTDTQYF. The DNA of the CDR3 is TGTGCCAGCAGCGAACGACAGGGACCCACTAGCACAGATACGCAGTATTTT. Supplemented by reference TRBV5-5 and TRBJ2-3, the full variable domain reads DAGVTQSPTHLIKTRGQQVTLRCSPISGHKSVSWYQQVLGQGPQFIFQYYEKEERGRGNFPDRFSARQFPNYSSELNVNALLLGDSALYLCASSERQGPTSTDTQYFGPGTRLTVL.

This chain links TRBV7-2 with TRBJ2-7, with D perhaps matching TRBD2 (5 bases). In germline, CDR1 is SGHTA, CDR2 FQGNSA. CDR3 size: 14 residues. The germline V and J ends were trimmed by 6 bases and 4 bases, with 16 bases remaining between them. The CDR3 DNA reads as TGTGCCAGCAGGAGAGGGCGGGTTGGATACGAGCAGTACTTC. Residues: CASRRGRVGYEQYF.

The rearrangement links TRBV28 to TRBJ1-1, with 11 bases lining up with TRBD1. After removal of 5 bases from V and 2 bases from J, the junction contained 13 bases not matched to a gene. Germline CDR1 is MDHEN and CDR2 is SYDVKM. The CDR3 sequence is 18 residues long. The CDR3 nucleotides read TGTGCCAGCAGTCCCTACGGACAGGGGGCGCGATCTAACACTGAAGCTTTCTTT. Amino acid sequence: CASSPYGQGARSNTEAFF.

There are many counts of this clonotype. The J gene is TRBJ2-7, the V gene TRBV7-9; possibly TRBD2 for D (5 bases). Looked up from germline, CDR1 is SEHNR and CDR2 is FQNEAQ (reference sequence). This CDR3 spans 12 amino acids. Trimming pared 5 bases from V and 7 bases from J, leaving 12 bases between. The CDR3 loop reads CASSTEGWEQYF. The DNA for the CDR3 is TGTGCCAGCAGCACAGAGGGATGGGAGCAGTACTTC.

In its sample, this clonotype was seen once. The chain couples TRBV9 to TRBJ1-6, with TRBD1 identical over 11 bases. The ends lost 3 bases at V and 8 bases at J; junction bases unmatched: 4. There are 15 residues in the CDR3. CDR1 SGDLS and CDR2 YYNGEE come from the germline V gene. CDR3 in amino acids: CASSASGQGDSPLHF. The CDR3 nucleotides read TGTGCCAGCAGCGCTTCGGGACAGGGGGATTCACCCCTCCACTTT.

The chain combines TRBV6-1 with TRBJ2-6, with 7 bases that match TRBD1. CDR1 is MNHNS and CDR2 is SASEGT in the germline V gene. This CDR3 is 15 amino acids long. Trimming at V came to 4 bases and at J to 3 bases, leaving 3 bases not matched to a gene. The CDR3 is CASSGGQRGANVLTF. In nucleotides, the CDR3 is TGTGCCAGCAGTGGGGGACAGCGTGGGGCCAACGTCCTGACTTTC.